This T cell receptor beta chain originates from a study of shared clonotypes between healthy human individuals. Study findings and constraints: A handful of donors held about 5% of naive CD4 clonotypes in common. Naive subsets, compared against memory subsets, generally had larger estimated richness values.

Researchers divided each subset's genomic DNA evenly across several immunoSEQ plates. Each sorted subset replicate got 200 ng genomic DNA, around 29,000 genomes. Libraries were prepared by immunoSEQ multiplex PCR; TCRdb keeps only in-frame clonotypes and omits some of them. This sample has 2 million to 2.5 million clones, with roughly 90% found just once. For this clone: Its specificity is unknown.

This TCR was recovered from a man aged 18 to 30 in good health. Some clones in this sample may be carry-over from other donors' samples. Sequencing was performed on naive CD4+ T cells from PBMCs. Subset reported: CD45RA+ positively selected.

The CDR3: CASSFDHRGQPQHF. The CDR3 nucleotides read TGCGCCAGCAGCTTTGATCACAGGGGTCAGCCCCAGCATTTT. The chain is built from TRBV5-1 and TRBJ1-5, with 7 bases matching TRBD1. The germline CDR1 and CDR2 sequences are SGHRS and YFSETQ. The CDR3 loop spans 14 amino acids. The V gene end was trimmed by 2 bases and the J gene end by 6 bases; junction bases not matched to a gene: 5.